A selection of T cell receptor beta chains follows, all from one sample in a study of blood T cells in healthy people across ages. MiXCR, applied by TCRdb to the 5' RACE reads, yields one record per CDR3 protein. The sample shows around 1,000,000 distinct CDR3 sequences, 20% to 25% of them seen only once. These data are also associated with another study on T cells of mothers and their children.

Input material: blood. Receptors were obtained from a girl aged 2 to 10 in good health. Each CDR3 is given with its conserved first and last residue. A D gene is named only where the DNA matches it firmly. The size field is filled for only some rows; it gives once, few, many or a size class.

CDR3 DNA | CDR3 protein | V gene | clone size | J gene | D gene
TGCAGCGTTGAAGCCCCTAGCGGGGTGCAGGGTGAGCAGTTCTTC | CSVEAPSGVQGEQFF | TRBV29-1 | few | TRBJ2-1 | TRBD2
TGTGCCAGCAGCCAAGGACATACGACCCTACTTAACTATGGCTACACCTTC | CASSQGHTTLLNYGYTF | TRBV3-1 | . | TRBJ1-2 | .
TGTGCCAGCAGCTTGTGGGCGGGTCAAGAGACCCAGTACTTC | CASSLWAGQETQYF | TRBV5-6 | few | TRBJ2-5 | .
TGCGCCAGCAGCCCTTCCTCGAAGTTCCGCTATGGCTACACCTTC | CASSPSSKFRYGYTF | TRBV4-3 | few | TRBJ1-2 | .
TGCAGCGTCGTAGGGACAGCCAAAAACATTCAGTACTTC | CSVVGTAKNIQYF | TRBV29-1 | . | TRBJ2-4 | .
TGTGCCAGCAGCGTAGCTGGGACTAGCGAAGAGACCCAGTACTTC | CASSVAGTSEETQYF | TRBV9 | few | TRBJ2-5 | TRBD2
TGTGCCAGCAGCCTGACAGAGAAGGGAAACATTCAGTACTTC | CASSLTEKGNIQYF | TRBV3-1 | few | TRBJ2-4 | .
TGTGCCAGCAGCTTAGAGAGGGGGTCCAATCAGCCCCAGCATTTT | CASSLERGSNQPQHF | TRBV7-2 | few | TRBJ1-5 | .
TGTGCCAGCAGCCTACCGAGTTTCACGGTCCAAGAGACCCAGTACTTC | CASSLPSFTVQETQYF | TRBV5-5 | . | TRBJ2-5 | .
TGTGCCAGCAGCCACACTAGCGGGGGCACCTACAATGAGCAGTTCTTC | CASSHTSGGTYNEQFF | TRBV14 | . | TRBJ2-1 | TRBD2
TGTGCCAGCAGCAGTGGACTAGCGGGAGCGTATGAGCAGTTCTTC | CASSSGLAGAYEQFF | TRBV7-2 | . | TRBJ2-1 | TRBD2
TGTGCCAGCAGCTCGGTTCGAGGGACAGGGAAGGATGGCTACACCTTC | CASSSVRGTGKDGYTF | TRBV7-9 | few | TRBJ1-2 | TRBD1
TGTGCCAGCAGCTTAGGTCCCCCGAGAAGGAAGCAGCAGTACTTC | CASSLGPPRRKQQYF | TRBV7-2 | . | TRBJ2-5 | .
TGTGCCAGCAGCCCCCAAGGGGCGCAATTGACCCTCTACGAGCAGTACTTC | CASSPQGAQLTLYEQYF | TRBV12-3/TRBV12-4 | . | TRBJ2-7 | .
TGCGCCAGCAGCTTGGGGGGTACCACCGGGGAGCTGTTTTTT | CASSLGGTTGELFF | TRBV5-1 | few | TRBJ2-2 | .